What follows are 23 T cell receptor beta chains derived from one specimen sequenced in a study of molecular identifiers for immune sequencing clone quantification. MiXCR, run by TCRdb on the PCR reads, gives a single entry per CDR3 protein. The sample consists of about 630,000 distinct CDR3 sequences, roughly 27% of them appearing once. Sequencing was carried out using naive CD8+ T cells from blood, with Jurkat cell RNA spiked in. The subset here: FACS-sorted CD8+CD4-CCR7+CD45RA+ naive T cells. These receptor sequences come from a human donor in good health. Some libraries in this study had Jurkat cell RNA spiked in.

The V and J genes are TRBV3-1 and TRBJ2-5; 7 bases are a match to TRBD2. The V gene's germline CDR1 is LGHDT and CDR2 YNNKEL (reference sequence). After removal of 3 bases from V and 5 bases from J, the junction contained 12 bases not matched to a gene. This CDR3 has 16 residues. The CDR3 protein is CASSQVRGESEETQYF. The CDR3 DNA sequence: TGTGCCAGCAGCCAGGTCCGGGGGGAAAGCGAGGAGACCCAGTACTTC.

This clonotype was observed many times. The V gene is TRBV6-1, the J gene TRBJ2-7, with D tentatively TRBD1 or TRBD2 (6 bases each). The V end lost 8 bases, the J end lost 0 bases, and 14 bases lay between the germline ends. In germline, CDR1 is MNHNS, CDR2 SASEGT. This CDR3 has 14 residues. In nucleotides, the CDR3 is TGTGCCAGCGATACAGGGAGGCTCTCCTACGAGCAGTACTTC. Translation gives CASDTGRLSYEQYF.

Of note for this clonotype: A read error may account for a junction end that differs from germline. The J gene is TRBJ2-2, the V gene TRBV27, with D tentatively TRBD2 (5 bases). The germline V gene encodes CDR1 MNHEY and CDR2 SMNVEV (reference sequence). The CDR3 has 14 residues. CDR3 sequence reads: CASSFSGGTGKLFF. CDR3 DNA: TGTGCCAGCAGTTTCTCCGGAGGCACCGGGAAGCTGTTTTTT.

A few counts support this clonotype. The chain employs TRBV20-1 and TRBJ2-3, with TRBD2 matching over 9 bases. Germline V gene sequence: CDR1 DFQATT, CDR2 SNEGSKA (reference sequence). Unmatched junction bases numbered 15, after V lost 0 bases and J lost 2 bases. The CDR3 spans 19 residues. The CDR3, as DNA: TGCAGTGCTAGAGATTTGGCGCGGGAGGGCCCCGTTTCCACAGATACGCAGTATTTT. It specifies CSARDLAREGPVSTDTQYF.

This clonotype was observed at least ten times. The chain is built from TRBV7-6 and TRBJ2-3; 7 bases line up with TRBD1. Germline V gene lookup returns CDR1 SGHVS and CDR2 FNYEAQ. J gave up 0 bases and V 1 base, and 4 bases lay outside the gene matches. The length of the CDR3 is 16 residues. CDR3 sequence (DNA): TGTGCCAGCAGCTTAGTTGGGACAGCTAGCACAGATACGCAGTATTTT. Amino acid sequence: CASSLVGTASTDTQYF.

This clonotype was found a few times. The rearrangement uses TRBV6-5 and TRBJ2-2; unclear D gene. This CDR3 is built from 14 residues. Trimming took off 3 bases at V and 3 bases at J, with 8 bases between the two ends. Germline V CDR1 and CDR2: MNHEY, SVGAGI. The CDR3 coding sequence is TGTGCCAGCAGTTATCGTGGGGACACCGGGGAGCTGTTTTTT. This codes for CASSYRGDTGELFF.

This clonotype was detected ten times or more. The chain combines TRBV5-6 with TRBJ1-1; no firm D call. Germline CDR1 is SGHDT and CDR2 is YYEEEE. The V end lost 4 bases, the J end lost 3 bases, and 19 bases lay between the germline ends. The CDR3 length is 16 residues. CDR3 amino acids: CASSPWAGPRDTEAFF. DNA for the CDR3: TGTGCCAGCAGCCCTTGGGCGGGTCCGAGGGACACTGAAGCTTTCTTT.

A word on this clonotype: An end of the junction differs from the germline gene, which may be a read error. V and J are TRBV12-3 or TRBV12-4 and TRBJ1-2, with D perhaps TRBD1 (5 bases). The length of the CDR3 is 13 residues. CDR3 sequence: CDSSSQGTGGYTF. CDR3 in DNA: TGTGACAGCAGTTCCCAGGGTACGGGGGGCTACACCTTC.

Many counts were recorded for this clonotype. This sequence joins TRBV4-3 and TRBJ1-1; D possibly corresponds to TRBD1 (5 bases). Trimming shortened V by 1 base and J by 3 bases, and 9 bases separated the two germline ends. This CDR3 spans 14 amino acids. Germline loops: CDR1 LGHNA, CDR2 YSLEER. CDR3 bases: TGCGCCAGCAGCCAAGTCAGGGTCGACACTGAAGCTTTCTTT. It is translated as CASSQVRVDTEAFF.

Concerning this clonotype itself: A read error may explain this, as a much larger clone is one base away. The V gene is TRBV7-8, the J gene TRBJ2-3; weak D call: TRBD2 (6 bases). The CDR3 spans 14 residues. Trimming took off 5 bases at V and 5 bases at J, with 14 bases between the two ends. Germline V gene lookup returns CDR1 SGHVS and CDR2 FQNEAQ. CDR3 amino acids: CASSPGLPKDTQYF. The CDR3 DNA sequence: TGTGCCAGCAGCCCCGGACTACCGAAAGATACGCAGTATTTT. Drawing the rest from reference TRBV7-8 and TRBJ2-3, the complete variable domain is GAGVSQSPRYKVAKRGQDVALRCDPISGHVSLFWYQQALGQGPEFLTYFQNEAQLDKSGLPSDRFFAERPEGSVSTLKIQRTQQEDSAVYLCASSPGLPKDTQYFGPGTRLTVL.

This clonotype was recorded many times. The chain recombines TRBV19 with TRBJ2-3, with 7 bases that match TRBD1. The length of the CDR3 is 15 residues. Germline assignment: CDR1 LNHDA and CDR2 SQIVND (reference sequence). J was trimmed by 2 bases and V by 7 bases; bases with no gene match: 9. For the CDR3, the DNA is TGTGCCAGTACCACCGGGACAGCTTACACAGATACGCAGTATTTT. Translation: CASTTGTAYTDTQYF.

This clonotype came up many times. The gene calls are TRBV18 and TRBJ1-1; D not certain. This CDR3 region has 14 residues. V shed 5 bases and J shed 3 bases, with 13 bases lying between them. Germline CDR1 and CDR2: KGHSH and LQKENI. This CDR3 reads CASSSSFPDTEAFF. As DNA, the CDR3 is TGTGCCAGCTCATCCTCGTTCCCGGACACTGAAGCTTTCTTT.

This clonotype was recorded at least ten times. The V gene is TRBV19, the J gene TRBJ2-7; D unclear. The germline CDR1 and CDR2 sequences are LNHDA and SQIVND (reference sequence). The CDR3 has 14 residues. Trimming stripped 9 bases from V and 2 bases from J, with 17 bases between. The chain's CDR3 is CASSPPGLAYEQYF. As DNA, the CDR3 is TGTGCCAGCTCACCTCCGGGTCTCGCCTACGAGCAGTACTTC.

This clonotype was detected only a few times. This chain links TRBV5-3 with TRBJ2-7, with unresolved D. TRBV5-3 is an ORF; its function is uncertain. The ends were cut back, 3 bases at V and 2 bases at J, with 21 bases in the middle. The CDR3 contains 17 residues. The CDR3, as DNA: TGTGCCAGAAGCTCCCCATCGGTGAATGCTTCTACCTACGAGCAGTACTTC. This translates into CARSSPSVNASTYEQYF.

This chain uses TRBV4-2 with TRBJ1-1; TRBD1 matches 7 bases. The V gene end was trimmed by 3 bases and the J gene end by 6 bases; junction bases not matched to a gene: 7. The CDR3 is made up of 14 amino acids. The germline V gene encodes CDR1 LGHNA and CDR2 YNFKEQ. Here the CDR3 DNA reads TGTGCCAGCAGCCAGGGGGACAGCAACGCTGAAGCTTTCTTT. Translating it yields CASSQGDSNAEAFF.

This clonotype was seen at least ten times. J is TRBJ2-7 and V is TRBV20-1; D might be TRBD1 (5 bases). Germline assignment: CDR1 DFQATT and CDR2 SNEGSKA (reference sequence). The CDR3 spans 15 residues. With 0 bases removed from V and 0 bases from J, the gap between germline ends came to 12 bases. The CDR3 protein is CSARDSQGSSYEQYF. The CDR3 region has the DNA TGCAGTGCTAGAGATTCCCAGGGAAGCTCCTACGAGCAGTACTTC.

Regarding this clonotype: This could be a read error, since a much larger clone is one nucleotide away. The J gene is TRBJ1-1, the V gene TRBV24-1; TRBD1 matches 11 bases. In germline, CDR1 is KGHDR, CDR2 SFDVKD. This CDR3 region has 15 residues. The CDR3 DNA reads as TGTGCCACCAGTGCCCCGGGGACAGGGGGGACTGAAGCTCTCTTT. Translating it yields CATSAPGTGGTEALF.

This clonotype has a handful of counts. The V and J genes are TRBV20-1 and TRBJ2-5; 10 nucleotides line up with TRBD2. CDR3 length equals 15 residues. Germline CDR1 DFQATT, CDR2 SNEGSKA (reference sequence). Unmatched junction bases numbered 3, after V lost 0 bases and J lost 2 bases. CDR3 bases: TGCAGTGCTAGAGATGTACTAGCGGGGCAAGAGACCCAGTACTTC. It codes for CSARDVLAGQETQYF.

The V gene is TRBV6-2 or TRBV6-3, the J gene TRBJ2-7; D uncertain. Germline V gene data show CDR1 as MNHEY and CDR2 as SVGEGT. V lost 2 bases and J 9 bases, leaving 11 bases between the germline ends. The CDR3 is 12 amino acids. This chain's CDR3 is CASSYPKPVQYF. In DNA form, the CDR3 reads TGTGCCAGCAGTTACCCGAAGCCCGTGCAGTACTTC.

The V and J genes are TRBV6-2 or TRBV6-3 and TRBJ2-7, with 8 positions matching TRBD1. V shed 2 bases and J 5 bases; nucleotides not matched to a gene: 8. The CDR3 is 15 residues long. The germline gives CDR1 MNHEY, CDR2 SVGEGT. The CDR3 protein is CASSYPGQVVDEQYF. The DNA for the CDR3 is TGTGCCAGCAGTTACCCGGGACAGGTCGTGGACGAGCAGTACTTC.

V is TRBV7-3 and J is TRBJ2-1; 7 nucleotides match TRBD1. The CDR3 contains 17 residues. Germline V gives CDR1 SGHTA, CDR2 FQGTGA. The V gene end was trimmed by 2 bases and the J gene end by 2 bases; junction bases not matched to a gene: 9. The CDR3 is CASSLDGTEYTYNEQFF. The DNA for the CDR3 is TGTGCCAGCAGCTTAGATGGGACAGAGTATACCTACAATGAGCAGTTCTTC.

The CDR3 nucleotides read TGTGCCAGCAGCTTAGCGACAGGGGGCAGTCCCTACGAGCAGTACTTC. Translating gives CASSLATGGSPYEQYF. The rearrangement links TRBV7-9 to TRBJ2-7; 10 positions agree with TRBD1. CDR3 length equals 16 residues. V gave up 0 bases and J gave up 2 bases; unmatched junction bases: 4. From germline, CDR1 is SEHNR and CDR2 FQNEAQ (reference sequence).

This clonotype was picked up a small number of times. This rearrangement joins TRBV9 to TRBJ1-4; D gene uncertain. Trimming removed 4 bases from V and 2 bases from J, with 15 bases in between. The length of the CDR3 is 16 residues. Germline CDR1 reads SGDLS; CDR2 reads YYNGEE. The DNA for the CDR3 is TGTGCCAGCAGCCCGTTCCGGGCACCCACTAATGAAAAACTGTTTTTT. Residues: CASSPFRAPTNEKLFF.